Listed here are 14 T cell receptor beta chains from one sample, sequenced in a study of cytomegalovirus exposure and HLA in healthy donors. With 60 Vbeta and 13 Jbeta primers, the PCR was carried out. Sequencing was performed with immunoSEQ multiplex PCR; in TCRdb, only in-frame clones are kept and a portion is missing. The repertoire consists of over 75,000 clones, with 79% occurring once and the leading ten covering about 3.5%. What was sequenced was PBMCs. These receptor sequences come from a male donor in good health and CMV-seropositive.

In nucleotides, the CDR3 is TGTGCCAGCGGGGGGGGAGCGGGGGGTACGAAGACCCAGTACTTC. It translates to CASGGGAGGTKTQYF. The genes are TRBV2 and TRBJ2-5, with TRBD2 matching over 9 bases. The CDR3 runs to 15 residues. CDR1 is SNHLY, CDR2 FYNNEI, per germline. V was pared by 8 bases and J by 6 bases, with 13 bases of the junction left unmatched.

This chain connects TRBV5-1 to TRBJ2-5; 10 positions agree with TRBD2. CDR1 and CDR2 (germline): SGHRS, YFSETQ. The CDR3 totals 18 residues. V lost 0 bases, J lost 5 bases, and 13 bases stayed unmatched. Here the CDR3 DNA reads TGCGCCAGCAGCTTGGCACTAGCGGGGCCTGGTCGGGGCGAGACCCAGTACTTC. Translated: CASSLALAGPGRGETQYF.

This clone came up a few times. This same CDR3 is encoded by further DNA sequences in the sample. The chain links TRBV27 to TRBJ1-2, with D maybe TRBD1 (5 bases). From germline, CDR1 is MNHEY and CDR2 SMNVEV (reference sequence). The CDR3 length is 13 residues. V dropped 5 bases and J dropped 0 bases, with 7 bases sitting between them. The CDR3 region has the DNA TGTGCCAGCAGTCCGGGGGCTAACTATGGCTACACCTTC. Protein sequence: CASSPGANYGYTF.

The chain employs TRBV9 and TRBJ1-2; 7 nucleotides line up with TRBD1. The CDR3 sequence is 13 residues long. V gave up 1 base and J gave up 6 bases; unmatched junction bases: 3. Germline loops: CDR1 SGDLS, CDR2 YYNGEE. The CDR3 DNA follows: TGTGCCAGCAGCGTACAGGGGGTGGATGGCTACACCTTC. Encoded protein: CASSVQGVDGYTF.

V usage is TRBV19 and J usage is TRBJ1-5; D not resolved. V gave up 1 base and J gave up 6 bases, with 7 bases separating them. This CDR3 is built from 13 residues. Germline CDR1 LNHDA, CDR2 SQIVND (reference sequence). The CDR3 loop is CASSIASRQPQHF. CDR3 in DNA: TGTGCCAGTAGTATAGCGTCTCGTCAGCCCCAGCATTTT.

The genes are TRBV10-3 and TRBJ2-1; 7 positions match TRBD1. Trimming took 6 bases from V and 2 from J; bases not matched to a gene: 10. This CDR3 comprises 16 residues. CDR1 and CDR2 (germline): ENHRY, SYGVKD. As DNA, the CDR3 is TGTGCCATCAGAGCACACCGGGACAGCCCCTACAATGAGCAGTTCTTC. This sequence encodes CAIRAHRDSPYNEQFF.

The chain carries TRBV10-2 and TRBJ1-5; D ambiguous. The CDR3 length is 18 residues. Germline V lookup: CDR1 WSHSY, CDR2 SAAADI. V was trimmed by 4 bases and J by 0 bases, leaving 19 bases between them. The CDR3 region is CASSGPGSGPYSNQPQHF. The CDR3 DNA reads TGCGCCAGCAGTGGGCCGGGATCTGGTCCGTATAGCAATCAGCCCCAGCATTTT.

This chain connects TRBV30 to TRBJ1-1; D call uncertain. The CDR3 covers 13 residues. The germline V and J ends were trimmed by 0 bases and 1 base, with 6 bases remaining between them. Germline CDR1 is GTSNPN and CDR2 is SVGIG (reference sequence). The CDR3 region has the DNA TGTGCCTGGAGTGTACGGGGGAACACTGAAGCTTTCTTT. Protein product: CAWSVRGNTEAFF.

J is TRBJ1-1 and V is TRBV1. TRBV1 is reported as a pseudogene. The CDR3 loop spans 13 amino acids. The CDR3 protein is CTSSHILNTEAFF. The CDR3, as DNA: TGCACCAGCAGCCATATCTTGAACACTGAAGCTTTCTTT.

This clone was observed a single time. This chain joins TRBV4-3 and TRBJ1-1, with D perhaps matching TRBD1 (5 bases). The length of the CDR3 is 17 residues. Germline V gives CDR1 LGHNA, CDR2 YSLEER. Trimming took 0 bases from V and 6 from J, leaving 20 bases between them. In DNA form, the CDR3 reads TGCGCCAGCAGCCAAGATCGAGGGGCGGGGTCGTTCGCTGAAGCTTTCTTT. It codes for CASSQDRGAGSFAEAFF.

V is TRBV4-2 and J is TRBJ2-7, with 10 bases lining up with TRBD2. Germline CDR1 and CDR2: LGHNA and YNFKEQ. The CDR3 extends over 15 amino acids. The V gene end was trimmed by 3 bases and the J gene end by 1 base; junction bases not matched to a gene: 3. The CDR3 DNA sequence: TGTGCCAGCAGCCAGAGCGGGGGGGAGTCCTACGAGCAGTACTTC. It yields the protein CASSQSGGESYEQYF.

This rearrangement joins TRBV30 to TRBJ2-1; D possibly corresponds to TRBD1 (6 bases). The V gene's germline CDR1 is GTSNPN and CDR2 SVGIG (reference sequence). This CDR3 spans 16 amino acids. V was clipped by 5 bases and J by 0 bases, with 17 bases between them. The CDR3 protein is CAWVGLDRSSYNEQFF. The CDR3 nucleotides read TGTGCCTGGGTTGGACTCGACAGGAGCTCCTACAATGAGCAGTTCTTC.

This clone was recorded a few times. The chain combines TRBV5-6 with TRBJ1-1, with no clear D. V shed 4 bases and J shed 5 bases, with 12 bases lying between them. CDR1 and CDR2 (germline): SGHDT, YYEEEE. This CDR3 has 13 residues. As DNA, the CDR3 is TGTGCCAGCAGCGCAGTCAAATTAACTGAAGCTTTCTTT. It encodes CASSAVKLTEAFF.

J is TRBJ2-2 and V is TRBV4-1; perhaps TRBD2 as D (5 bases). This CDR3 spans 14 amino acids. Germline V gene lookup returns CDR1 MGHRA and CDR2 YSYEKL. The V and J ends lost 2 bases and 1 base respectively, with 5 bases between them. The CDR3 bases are TGCGCCAGCAGCCAACGGGGGAACACCGGGGAGCTGTTTTTT. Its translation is CASSQRGNTGELFF.